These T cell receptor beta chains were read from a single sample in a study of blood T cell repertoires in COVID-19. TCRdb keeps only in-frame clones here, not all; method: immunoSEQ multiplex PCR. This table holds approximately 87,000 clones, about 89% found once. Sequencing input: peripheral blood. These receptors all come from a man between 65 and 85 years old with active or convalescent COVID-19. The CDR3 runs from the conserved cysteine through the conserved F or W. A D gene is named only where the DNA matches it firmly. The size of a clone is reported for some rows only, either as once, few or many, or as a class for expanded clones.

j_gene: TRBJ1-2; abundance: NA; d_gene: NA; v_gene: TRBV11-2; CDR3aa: CASSLDLRQQGTF; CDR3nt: TGTGCCAGCAGCTTAGATCTGAGGCAACAGGGCACCTTC
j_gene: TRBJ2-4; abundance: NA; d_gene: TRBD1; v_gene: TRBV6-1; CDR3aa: CASSESGRGHIQYF; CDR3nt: TGTGCCAGCAGTGAAAGCGGCAGGGGGCACATTCAGTACTTC
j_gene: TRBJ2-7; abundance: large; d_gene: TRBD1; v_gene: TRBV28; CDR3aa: CASSLTPGGSYEQYF; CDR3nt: TGTGCCAGCAGTCTTACACCAGGGGGTTCCTACGAGCAGTACTTC
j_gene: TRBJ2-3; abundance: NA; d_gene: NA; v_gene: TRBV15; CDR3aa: CATSRDVEDTQYF; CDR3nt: TGTGCCACCAGCAGAGATGTAGAAGATACGCAGTATTTT
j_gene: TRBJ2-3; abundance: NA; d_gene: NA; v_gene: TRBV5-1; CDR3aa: CASSLMGARSTDTQYF; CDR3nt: TGCGCCAGCAGCCTGATGGGGGCTCGATCCACAGATACGCAGTATTTT
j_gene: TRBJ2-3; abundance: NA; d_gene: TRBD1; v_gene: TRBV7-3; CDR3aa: CASSSPSTGPTF; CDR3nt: TGTGCCAGCAGCTCGCCATCGACAGGGCCTACTTTT
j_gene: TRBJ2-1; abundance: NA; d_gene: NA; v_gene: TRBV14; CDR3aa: CASSQGHSYNEQFF; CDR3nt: TGTGCCAGCAGCCAAGGACACTCCTACAATGAGCAGTTCTTC
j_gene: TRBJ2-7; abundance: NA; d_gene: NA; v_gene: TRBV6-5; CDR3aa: CASSHRNSYEQYF; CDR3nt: TGTGCCAGCAGTCACAGGAACTCCTACGAGCAGTACTTC
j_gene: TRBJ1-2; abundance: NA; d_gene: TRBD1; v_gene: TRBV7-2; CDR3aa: CASSGPRTGVTYGYTF; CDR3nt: TGTGCCAGCAGCGGACCCCGAACAGGGGTCACCTATGGCTACACCTTC
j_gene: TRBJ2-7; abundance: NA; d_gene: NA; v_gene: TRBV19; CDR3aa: CASTPTGTSNYEQYF; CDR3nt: TGTGCCAGTACCCCAACCGGGACAAGTAACTACGAGCAGTACTTC
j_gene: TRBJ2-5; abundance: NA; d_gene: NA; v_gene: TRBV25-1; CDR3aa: CASSEIGGPETQYF; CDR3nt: TGTGCCAGCAGTGAAATAGGAGGGCCGGAGACCCAGTACTTC
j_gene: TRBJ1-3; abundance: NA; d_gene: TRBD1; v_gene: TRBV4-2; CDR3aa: CASSQDSGQGRNTIYF; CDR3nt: TGTGCCAGCAGCCAAGACTCGGGACAGGGTAGAAACACCATATATTTT
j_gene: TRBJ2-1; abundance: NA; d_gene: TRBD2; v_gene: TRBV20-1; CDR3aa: CSASSPSGRLYEQFF; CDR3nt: TGCAGTGCTAGTTCCCCTAGCGGGAGGTTGTATGAGCAGTTCTTC
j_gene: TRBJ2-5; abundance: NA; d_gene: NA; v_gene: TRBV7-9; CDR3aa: CASSFFGGETQYF; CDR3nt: TGTGCCAGCAGCTTTTTCGGAGGGGAGACCCAGTACTTC
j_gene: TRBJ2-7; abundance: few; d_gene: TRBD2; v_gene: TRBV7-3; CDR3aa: CASSLKPSGDEQYF; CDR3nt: TGTGCCAGCAGCTTAAAGCCTAGCGGGGACGAGCAGTACTTC
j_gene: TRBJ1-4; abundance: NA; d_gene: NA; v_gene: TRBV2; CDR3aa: CASDEQGHNEKLFF; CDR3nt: TGTGCCAGCGATGAACAGGGTCATAATGAAAAACTGTTTTTT
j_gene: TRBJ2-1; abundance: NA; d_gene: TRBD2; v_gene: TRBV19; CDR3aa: CASSPPVIAGSSYNEQFF; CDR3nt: TGTGCCAGTAGTCCTCCGGTAATAGCGGGAAGCTCCTACAATGAGCAGTTCTTC
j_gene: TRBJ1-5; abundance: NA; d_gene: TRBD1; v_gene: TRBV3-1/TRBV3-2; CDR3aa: CASSQASTGRNQPQHF; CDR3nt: TGTGCCAGCAGCCAAGCGTCGACAGGGAGGAATCAGCCCCAGCATTTT
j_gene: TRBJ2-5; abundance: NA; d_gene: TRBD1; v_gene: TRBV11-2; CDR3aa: CASSRGQGWETQYF; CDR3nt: TGTGCCAGCAGCAGGGGACAGGGGTGGGAGACCCAGTACTTC
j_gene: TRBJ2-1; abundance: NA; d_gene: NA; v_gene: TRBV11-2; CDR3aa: CASSLRQVSYNEQFF; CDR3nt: TGTGCCAGCAGCCTCAGACAGGTCTCCTACAATGAGCAGTTCTTC
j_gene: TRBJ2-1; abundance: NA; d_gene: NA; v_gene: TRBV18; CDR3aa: CASSPPDGPSYNEQFF; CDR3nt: TGTGCCAGCTCACCACCCGATGGGCCGTCCTACAATGAGCAGTTCTTC
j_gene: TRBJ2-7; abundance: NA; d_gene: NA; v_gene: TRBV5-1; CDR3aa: CASSLDFLLGAEQYF; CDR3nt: TGCGCCAGCAGCTTGGATTTCCTGCTAGGGGCCGAGCAGTACTTC
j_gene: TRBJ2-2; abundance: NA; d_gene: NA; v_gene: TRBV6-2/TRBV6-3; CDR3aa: CASNYRGEAAGELFF; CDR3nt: TGTGCCAGCAATTATAGAGGGGAGGCCGCCGGGGAGCTGTTTTTT
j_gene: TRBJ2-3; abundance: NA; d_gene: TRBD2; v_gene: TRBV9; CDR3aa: CASSVWEGGTDTQYF; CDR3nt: TGTGCCAGCAGCGTATGGGAGGGAGGTACAGATACGCAGTATTTT
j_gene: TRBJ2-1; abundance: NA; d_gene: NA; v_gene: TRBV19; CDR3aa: CASRNIGALGHNEQFF; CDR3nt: TGTGCCAGTCGGAACATAGGGGCCCTAGGACACAATGAGCAGTTCTTC
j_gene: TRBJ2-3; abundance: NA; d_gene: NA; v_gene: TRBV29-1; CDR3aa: CSVDGLGGTDTQYF; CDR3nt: TGCAGCGTTGATGGGTTAGGAGGCACAGATACGCAGTATTTT
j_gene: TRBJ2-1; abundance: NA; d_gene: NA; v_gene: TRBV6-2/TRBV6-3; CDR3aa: CASSRPAQGEQFF; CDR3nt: TGTGCCAGCAGCCGACCAGCTCAGGGTGAGCAGTTCTTC
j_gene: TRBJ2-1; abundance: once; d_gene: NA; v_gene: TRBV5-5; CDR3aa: CASSMGERHPYNEQFF; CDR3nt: TGTGCCAGCAGCATGGGAGAGCGGCACCCCTACAATGAGCAGTTCTTC
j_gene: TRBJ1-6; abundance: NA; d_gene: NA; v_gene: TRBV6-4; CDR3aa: CASSPDRNNSPLHF; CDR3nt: TGTGCCAGCAGCCCCGACAGAAATAATTCACCCCTCCACTTT
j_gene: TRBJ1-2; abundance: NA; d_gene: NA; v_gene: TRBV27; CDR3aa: CASRPDKRLAFGGYGYTF; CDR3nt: TGTGCCAGCAGGCCCGACAAACGGTTGGCATTCGGGGGATATGGCTACACCTTC
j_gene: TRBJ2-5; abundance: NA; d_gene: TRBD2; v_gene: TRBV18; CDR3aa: CASSRTSGQETQYF; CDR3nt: TGTGCCAGCTCACGGACTAGCGGCCAAGAGACCCAGTACTTC
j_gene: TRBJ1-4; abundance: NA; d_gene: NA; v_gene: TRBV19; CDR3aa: CASRFRHNEKLFF; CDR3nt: TGTGCCAGTAGGTTTCGACACAATGAAAAACTGTTTTTT
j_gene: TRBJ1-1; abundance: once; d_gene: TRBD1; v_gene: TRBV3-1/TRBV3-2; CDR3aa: CASSQNRGLATEAFF; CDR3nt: TGTGCCAGCAGCCAAAACAGGGGTCTGGCCACTGAAGCTTTCTTT
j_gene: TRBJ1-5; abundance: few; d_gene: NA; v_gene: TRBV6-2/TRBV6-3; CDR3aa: CASSLSRRNQPQHF; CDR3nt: TGTGCCAGCAGTCTATCCCGAAGAAATCAGCCCCAGCATTTT
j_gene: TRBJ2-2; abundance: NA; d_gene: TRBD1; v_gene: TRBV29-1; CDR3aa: CSAGQGTNTGELFF; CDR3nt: TGCAGCGCCGGACAGGGGACGAACACCGGGGAGCTGTTTTTT
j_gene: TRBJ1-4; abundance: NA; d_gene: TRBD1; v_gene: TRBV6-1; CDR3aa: CASSDGDRGLEKLFF; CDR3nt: TGTGCCAGCAGTGATGGGGACAGGGGGCTTGAAAAACTGTTTTTT
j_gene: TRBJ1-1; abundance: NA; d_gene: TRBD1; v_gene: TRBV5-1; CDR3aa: CASAQGNVGTEAFF; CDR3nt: TGCGCCAGCGCACAGGGGAACGTTGGGACTGAAGCTTTCTTT
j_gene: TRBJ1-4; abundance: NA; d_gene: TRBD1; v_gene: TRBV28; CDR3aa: CASISPTGGGEKLFF; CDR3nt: TGTGCCAGCATCTCCCCGACAGGGGGCGGTGAAAAACTGTTTTTT
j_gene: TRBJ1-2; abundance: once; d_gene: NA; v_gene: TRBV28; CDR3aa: CASSLGGVPYGYTF; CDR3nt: TGTGCCAGCAGTTTGGGTGGAGTCCCCTATGGCTACACCTTC
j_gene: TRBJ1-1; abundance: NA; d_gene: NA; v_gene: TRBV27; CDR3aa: CATSRGQQNTEAFF; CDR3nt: TGTGCCACCTCTCGTGGGCAGCAGAACACTGAAGCTTTCTTT
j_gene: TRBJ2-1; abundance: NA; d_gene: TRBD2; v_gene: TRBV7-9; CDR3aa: CASSFSSGPRGNEQFF; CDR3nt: TGTGCCAGCAGCTTCTCTAGCGGGCCCAGAGGAAATGAGCAGTTCTTC
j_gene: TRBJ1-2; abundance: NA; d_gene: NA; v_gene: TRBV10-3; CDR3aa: CAISESKQGYGYTF; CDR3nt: TGTGCCATCAGTGAGTCGAAACAGGGCTATGGCTACACCTTC
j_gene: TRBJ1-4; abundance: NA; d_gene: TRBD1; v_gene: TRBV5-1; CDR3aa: CASSLGGQDKLFF; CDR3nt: TGCGCCAGCAGCTTGGGTGGACAGGACAAACTGTTTTTT
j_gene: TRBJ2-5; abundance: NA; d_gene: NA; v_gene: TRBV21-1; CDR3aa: CASSKVTRDQETQYF; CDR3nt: TGTGCCAGCAGCAAAGTCACGAGGGACCAAGAGACCCAGTACTTC
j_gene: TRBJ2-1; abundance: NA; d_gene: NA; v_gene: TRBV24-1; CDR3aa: CATEGGISYNEQFF; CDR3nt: TGTGCCACCGAAGGCGGGATATCCTACAATGAGCAGTTCTTC
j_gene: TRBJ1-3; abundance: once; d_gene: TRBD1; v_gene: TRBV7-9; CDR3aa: CASSPGGVSGNTIYF; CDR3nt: TGTGCCAGCAGCCCAGGGGGCGTATCTGGAAACACCATATATTTT
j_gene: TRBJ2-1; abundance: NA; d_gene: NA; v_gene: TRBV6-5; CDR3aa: CASSYSKGEQFF; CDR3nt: TGTGCCAGCAGTTACTCGAAGGGGGAGCAGTTCTTC
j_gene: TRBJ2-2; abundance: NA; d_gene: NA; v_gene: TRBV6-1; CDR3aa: CASSAAGITPSNTGELFF; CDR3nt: TGTGCCAGCAGTGCCGCCGGGATCACCCCTTCGAACACCGGGGAGCTGTTTTTT
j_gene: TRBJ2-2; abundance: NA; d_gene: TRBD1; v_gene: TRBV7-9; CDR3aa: CASSDGQGITGELFF; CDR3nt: TGTGCCAGCAGCGACGGACAGGGGATCACCGGGGAGCTGTTTTTT
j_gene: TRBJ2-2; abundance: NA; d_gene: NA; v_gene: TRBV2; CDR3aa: CASSDAGARGELFF; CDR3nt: TGTGCCAGCAGTGATGCGGGGGCGCGAGGGGAGCTGTTTTTT
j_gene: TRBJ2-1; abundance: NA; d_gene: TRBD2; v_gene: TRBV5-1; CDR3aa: CASTPSRGNEQFF; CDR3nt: TGCGCCAGCACCCCATCGCGGGGGAATGAGCAGTTCTTC
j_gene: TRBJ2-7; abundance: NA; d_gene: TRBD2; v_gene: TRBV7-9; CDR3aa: CASSSRTSGTYEQYF; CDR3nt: TGTGCCAGCAGCTCCAGGACTAGCGGAACCTACGAGCAGTACTTC
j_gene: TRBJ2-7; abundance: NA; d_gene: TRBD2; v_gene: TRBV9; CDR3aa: CASSLAGGSYEQYF; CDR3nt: TGTGCCAGCAGCCTAGCGGGAGGGTCCTACGAGCAGTACTTC